Only a few counts were recorded for the clone carrying this T cell receptor beta chain. The antigen is undetermined. These data belong to a study of T cells after yellow fever vaccination. On the study more broadly: The authors prepared low-cell-number fractions using SMART-Seq v4 Ultra Low Input.

MiXCR was run by TCRdb on the 5' RACE reads, yielding one entry per CDR3 protein. The sample comprises 500,000 to 650,000 distinct CDR3 sequences, approximately 15% of which are singletons, and roughly 13% rests with the top ten. The study, taken as a whole, reports: Abundant clonotypes from the bulk population could contaminate FACS-sorted repertoires. Post-booster reappearance was seen for most primary-vaccination clones (around 97% CD4, around 90% CD8).

The starting material was PBMCs, obtained on the day of the yellow fever booster vaccination. The source is a young man who received the YFV17D yellow fever vaccine.

This chain's CDR3 is CATSKQETQYF. As DNA, the CDR3 is TGTGCCACCAGCAAGCAAGAGACCCAGTACTTC. The gene calls are TRBV15 and TRBJ2-5, with D unclear. Trimming removed 4 bases at V and 2 bases at J, with 2 bases between. The CDR3 runs 11 residues. Germline V CDR1 and CDR2: LNHNV, YYDKDF (reference sequence).